The present T cell receptor beta chain was sequenced within a study of regulatory T cells in long-lasting Graves disease (dated by TCRdb to the early 2020s). The study in broad terms: Persistent Graves' disease was defined as antithyroid drug treatment for over 5 years with persistently positive TSH receptor autoantibodies. Peripheral blood TCR sequencing and RNA sequencing compared persistent Graves' disease patients with newly diagnosed Graves' disease patients. On average, persistent Graves' disease patients in the clinical cohort had been on antithyroid drugs for about 9.3 years. A total of roughly 33 samples underwent TCR sequencing: roughly 13 from persistent and about 20 from newly diagnosed Graves' disease patients. The study took place in China and was registered as a clinical trial. Here is what the overall study found, with its caveats: The small sample size was acknowledged by the authors as a limitation that may reduce accuracy. Compared with newly diagnosed patients, persistent Graves' disease patients had lower TCR Shannon entropy and fewer highly expanded clones, which suggests clonal expansion. Only peripheral blood was studied, because thyroid tissue, the primary lesion, was inaccessible. Sequencing and analysis were restricted to the TCR beta chain. Persistent disease showed preferential use of TRBV28, TRBJ1-2 and TRBJ2-5, whereas newly diagnosed disease favored TRBV20-1 and TRBJ2-1. Patients with persistent disease shared more public clonotypes (fewer than 3,000) than newly diagnosed patients did (around 930).

Of note for this clonotype: Its antigen target is currently unknown. No per-base quality is available; no much larger clone lies one base away.

What the time point label conveys for this sample: persistent/refractory GD, antithyroid drugs over 5 years with positive TRAb. RNA was extracted from PBMCs in TRIzol for both TCR sequencing and RNA sequencing. Graves' disease was diagnosed according to American Thyroid Association guidelines. Patients were recruited from an endocrinology department in Xi'an, China. Each patient gave roughly 8.4 milliliters of peripheral blood, collected in an EDTA anticoagulant tube. Ficoll Paque Plus density gradient separation was used to isolate PBMCs, and no further T cell sorting was performed. An Agilent 2100 Bioanalyzer and agarose gel were used to check RNA quality, while a NanoDrop 2000 measured RNA concentration. The library was made by multiplex PCR. Instrument used: Illumina HiSeq 4000. TCR beta libraries were built with iRepertoire HTBI primers and Arm-PCR amplification of CDR3 regions. PCR products were gel purified before sequencing. The authors processed their data as follows. Gene usage analysis of CDR3 amino acid clonotypes used the approximately 62 TRBV and 14 TRBJ segments found across samples. COPE and FqMerger were used to merge the filtered high-quality paired reads into contigs. BLAST was used to align contigs to the IMGT TRBV, TRBD and TRBJ reference genes, and CDR3 was defined following IMGT. Clonotypes above 0.1% frequency were classified as highly expanded clones. Shannon entropy was used to measure repertoire diversity, and the Gini coefficient was used to measure V-J evenness. Public clonotypes were defined as clonotypes shared by more than one individual. TCRdb's own reprocessing of the public reads used fastp at Q25 and MiXCR and kept productive beta chains. Rows merge per CDR3 protein into single entries with the most common DNA and genes. TCRdb's processing, not the authors' own work, is the source of the V and J calls. For this sample the table gives approximately 500,000 distinct CDR3 sequences, of which about a fifth were detected only once. The ten top clones hold roughly 7% of the sample.

V was cut back by 4 bases and J by 7 bases, leaving a gap of 22 bases between them. Including cysteine and phenylalanine, the CDR3 has 16 amino acids. The CDR3 DNA has 48 bases and is translated from base 1. CDR1 and CDR2, per the germline V gene (reference sequence), are SEHNR and FQNEAQ. The rearrangement joined TRBV7-9 to TRBJ1-2, with TRBD1 as a weak D call on 5 bases. The receptor's source is a female donor with Graves disease. Specimen: peripheral blood mononuclear cells (PBMCs), collected when the disease was refractory, from a patient treated with antithyroid drugs. The CDR3 sequence is CASSSGTGTTLSGYTF. In nucleotides, the sequence is TGTGCCAGCAGCTCTGGTACCGGGACCACCTTATCTGGCTACACCTTC.